Presented here are 25 T cell receptor beta chains from one specimen sequenced in a study of radiotherapy plus CTLA-4 blockade in lung cancer. Assay used: immunoSEQ multiplex PCR; TCRdb lists only in-frame clones, some missing. The profile covers around 40,000 clones, with approximately 70% appearing a single time and 9.5% to 10% taken by the ten largest. The sample here was peripheral blood, taken from a patient treated with radiotherapy plus ipilimumab. These receptors all stem from a human donor with non-small cell lung cancer who had stable disease on radiotherapy plus ipilimumab.

This clone was observed a handful of times. The chain is built from TRBV2 and TRBJ2-1; possible D gene TRBD2, 7 bases. With 3 bases removed from V and 6 bases from J, the gap between germline ends came to 21 bases. This CDR3 is built from 17 residues. CDR1 is SNHLY and CDR2 is FYNNEI in the germline V gene. CDR3 in amino acids: CASSDSSGEGVRNEQFF. In nucleotides, the CDR3 is TGTGCCAGCAGTGATTCCAGCGGGGAGGGGGTTCGCAATGAGCAGTTCTTC.

This chain connects TRBV11-3 to TRBJ2-1; 10 bases match TRBD1. Germline-derived CDR1 and CDR2 are SGHNT and YENEEA. The CDR3 consists of 15 residues. The trim removed 2 bases at V and 5 bases at J, leaving 3 bases unmatched. Written as DNA, the CDR3 is TGTGCCAGCAGCTTACGGGACAGGGGCGACAATGAGCAGTTCTTC. Its protein is CASSLRDRGDNEQFF.

The rearrangement links TRBV29-1 to TRBJ1-1; perhaps TRBD1 as D (5 bases). The CDR3 has 13 residues. V dropped 7 bases and J dropped 2 bases, with 14 bases sitting between them. Germline CDR1 is SQVTM and CDR2 is ANQGSEA. CDR3 protein: CSARAQGNTEAFF. The DNA for the CDR3 is TGCAGCGCCAGGGCTCAGGGAAACACTGAAGCTTTCTTT.

This sequence joins TRBV7-2 and TRBJ1-2, with D possibly being TRBD1 (5 bases). Germline CDR1 reads SGHTA; CDR2 reads FQGNSA. The CDR3 has 19 amino acids. Trimming cost V 4 bases and J 4 bases, with 28 bases left between them. The CDR3 coding sequence is TGTGCCAGCAGCTCTAAGGCGCTCCCGGGACGACGGGACTCCTATGGCTACACCTTC. Translated: CASSSKALPGRRDSYGYTF.

The chain recombines TRBV7-8 with TRBJ1-2, with TRBD1 matching 7 bases. Losses at the gene ends were 3 bases for V and 8 bases for J; bases not matched to a gene: 9. This CDR3 contains 14 residues. Per germline, CDR1 SGHVS and CDR2 FQNEAQ. The CDR3 region is CASSLGPGGEGYTF. The CDR3 DNA is TGTGCCAGCAGCTTGGGTCCAGGGGGTGAAGGCTACACCTTC.

A few counts support this clone. The rearrangement joins TRBV18 to TRBJ2-2; D not resolved. V lost 4 bases to trimming and J lost 9 bases, with 6 bases between them. This CDR3 is built from 11 residues. Germline assignment: CDR1 KGHSH and CDR2 LQKENI. For the CDR3, the DNA is TGTGCCAGCTCACAACTCAGGGAGCTGTTTTTT. Protein: CASSQLRELFF. The variable domain in full, with the rest retrieved from reference TRBV18 and TRBJ2-2, is NAGVMQNPRHLVRRRGQEARLRCSPMKGHSHVYWYRQLPEEGLKFMVYLQKENIIDESGMPKERFSAEFPKEGPSILRIQQVVRGDSAAYFCASSQLRELFFGEGSRLTVL.

V gene TRBV6-1 combines with J gene TRBJ1-2, with TRBD1 matching 9 bases. The CDR3 is made up of 15 amino acids. Germline CDR1 reads MNHNS; CDR2 reads SASEGT. V shed 4 bases, J shed 7 bases, and the junction held 10 bases outside the gene matches. Here the CDR3 reads CASSGGDRAAFGYTF. For the CDR3, the DNA is TGTGCCAGCAGTGGGGGGGACAGGGCAGCATTTGGCTACACCTTC.

This clone was recorded a few times. The chain couples TRBV5-5 to TRBJ1-2, with 8 bases matching TRBD1. This CDR3 is 12 amino acids long. In germline, CDR1 is SGHKS, CDR2 YYEKEE (reference sequence). Losses at the gene ends were 4 bases for V and 6 bases for J; bases not matched to a gene: 2. CDR3 sequence reads: CASSRTGNGYTF. CDR3 bases: TGTGCCAGCAGCCGGACAGGGAATGGCTACACCTTC.

The chain is built from TRBV4-3 and TRBJ2-3, with no clear D. The CDR3 loop spans 14 amino acids. Germline assignment: CDR1 LGHNA and CDR2 YSLEER. The V end lost 1 base, the J end lost 4 bases, and 9 bases lay between the germline ends. This CDR3 reads CASSQGSLSDTQYF. The CDR3 bases are TGCGCCAGCAGCCAAGGTAGTCTCTCAGATACGCAGTATTTT.

The chain recombines TRBV9 with TRBJ2-5, with TRBD2 matching 7 bases. Germline trimming cut 0 bases from V and 8 bases from J; bases unmatched to any gene: 7. The CDR3 contains 14 residues. Germline lookup yields CDR1 SGDLS and CDR2 YYNGEE. CDR3: CASSVEVRGDTQYF. CDR3 DNA: TGTGCCAGCAGCGTAGAGGTCCGGGGGGATACCCAGTACTTC. The full variable domain, with the rest looked up from reference TRBV9 and TRBJ2-5, is DSGVTQTPKHLITATGQRVTLRCSPRSGDLSVYWYQQSLDQGLQFLIQYYNGEERAKGNILERFSAQQFPDLHSELNLSSLELGDSALYFCASSVEVRGDTQYFGPGTRLLVL.

The V gene is TRBV11-3, the J gene TRBJ1-4, with a weak D call TRBD1 (6 bases). This CDR3 contains 15 residues. Trimming shortened V by 5 bases and J by 4 bases, and 14 bases separated the two germline ends. Germline V gene sequence: CDR1 SGHNT, CDR2 YENEEA. The CDR3 nucleotides are TGTGCCAGCAGCCCCCGGGGGGGGCATAATGAAAAACTGTTTTTT. Residues: CASSPRGGHNEKLFF.

This chain links TRBV7-8 with TRBJ2-7; possibly TRBD1 for D (6 bases). Germline CDR1 SGHVS, CDR2 FQNEAQ. The germline V and J ends were trimmed by 0 bases and 2 bases, with 8 bases remaining between them. The CDR3 runs to 14 residues. Here the CDR3 reads CASSLAGGAYEQYF. In DNA form, the CDR3 reads TGTGCCAGCAGCTTAGCTGGGGGCGCCTACGAGCAGTACTTC.

The rearrangement links TRBV1 to TRBJ1-5. TRBV1 is a documented pseudogene. The CDR3 length is 17 residues. The CDR3 spells CTSSPHVPSDSNQPQHF. DNA for the CDR3: TGCACCAGCAGCCCCCATGTGCCTAGCGATAGCAATCAGCCCCAGCATTTT.

This chain links TRBV12-5 with TRBJ2-7; 8 positions match TRBD1. J gave up 3 bases and V 5 bases, and 6 bases lay outside the gene matches. Germline V CDR1 and CDR2: LGHNT, FRNRAP. The CDR3 covers 14 residues. In nucleotides, the CDR3 is TGTGCTAGTGGTGCGGACAGGGCCCTCTACGAGCAGTACTTC. Protein product: CASGADRALYEQYF.

The chain joins TRBV9 to TRBJ1-4; unclear D gene. V was shortened by 4 bases and J by 6 bases, with 7 bases between the two germline ends. CDR1 is SGDLS, CDR2 YYNGEE, per germline. CDR3 length: 12 residues. The CDR3 is CASSFGDEKLFF. The CDR3 bases are TGTGCCAGCAGCTTTGGAGATGAAAAACTGTTTTTT. The full variable domain, its missing parts supplied by reference TRBV9 and TRBJ1-4, is DSGVTQTPKHLITATGQRVTLRCSPRSGDLSVYWYQQSLDQGLQFLIQYYNGEERAKGNILERFSAQQFPDLHSELNLSSLELGDSALYFCASSFGDEKLFFGSGTQLSVL.

The genes are TRBV27 and TRBJ2-7; 9 bases are a match to TRBD1. Trimming removed 3 bases from V and 5 bases from J; junction bases left unmatched: 11. This CDR3 region has 16 residues. Germline V CDR1 and CDR2: MNHEY, SMNVEV (reference sequence). The chain's CDR3 is CASSFLPGTGRNEQYF. For the CDR3, the DNA is TGTGCCAGCAGTTTCCTACCCGGGACAGGGAGGAACGAGCAGTACTTC.

This clone has a handful of counts. V is TRBV29-1 and J is TRBJ1-6; D not resolved. This CDR3 has 13 residues. Per the germline V gene, CDR1 is SQVTM and CDR2 is ANQGSEA. The germline V and J ends were trimmed by 4 bases and 4 bases, with 8 bases remaining between them. The CDR3 here is CSVGEQYNSPLHF. The CDR3 region has the DNA TGCAGCGTTGGCGAACAGTATAATTCACCCCTCCACTTT.

V usage is TRBV7-9 and J usage is TRBJ2-5; tentative D call: TRBD2 (6 bases). Trimming pared 5 bases from V and 4 bases from J, leaving 23 bases between. The CDR3 covers 17 residues. The germline V gene encodes CDR1 SEHNR and CDR2 FQNEAQ (reference sequence). The CDR3, as DNA: TGTGCCAGCAGCCACACGCGAGTAGGAGGGGCTCGAGAGACCCAGTACTTC. Its protein is CASSHTRVGGARETQYF.

The J gene is TRBJ2-1, the V gene TRBV6-1, with 8 bases identical to TRBD1. Per germline, CDR1 MNHNS and CDR2 SASEGT. The CDR3 is 14 residues long. V gave up 1 base and J gave up 9 bases; unmatched junction bases: 5. The CDR3 DNA reads TGTGCCAGCAGTGAAGGGACAGGGAGAGGTGAGCAGTTCTTC. It is translated as CASSEGTGRGEQFF.

This clone has only a few counts. The rearrangement joins TRBV4-1 to TRBJ1-3; D unresolved. The CDR3 has 13 residues. From germline, CDR1 is MGHRA and CDR2 YSYEKL. V was pared by 1 base and J by 6 bases, with 7 bases between. The CDR3 sequence is CASSQASLNTIYF. CDR3 DNA: TGCGCCAGCAGCCAAGCGTCCTTAAACACCATATATTTT.

The gene calls are TRBV18 and TRBJ1-5, with D perhaps matching TRBD1 (6 bases). Between the trimmed V and J ends, which lost 3 bases and 7 bases, there was a span of 10 bases. CDR1 KGHSH and CDR2 LQKENI come from the germline V gene. This CDR3 is 13 amino acids long. The CDR3 loop is CASSPGGQQPQHF. The DNA of the CDR3 is TGTGCCAGCTCACCCGGGGGGCAACAGCCCCAGCATTTT.

The chain links TRBV6-6 to TRBJ1-5; 7 nucleotides line up with TRBD1. This CDR3 is built from 16 residues. The junction had 6 bases not matched to a gene; V was cut back by 4 bases and J by 0 bases. Germline CDR1 MNHNY, CDR2 SVGAGI (reference sequence). CDR3 protein: CASSSQTGNSNQPQHF. DNA for the CDR3: TGTGCCAGCAGTTCTCAGACAGGGAATAGCAATCAGCCCCAGCATTTT.

The rearrangement uses TRBV11-3 and TRBJ2-6; tentatively, D is TRBD2 (6 bases). Germline CDR1 is SGHNT and CDR2 is YENEEA. The CDR3 contains 15 residues. V lost 3 bases to trimming and J lost 0 bases, with 6 bases between them. The CDR3 reads CASSLGGSGANVLTF. CDR3 in DNA: TGTGCCAGCAGCTTGGGGGGCTCTGGGGCCAACGTCCTGACTTTC.

This clone was seen only a few times. The chain combines TRBV2 with TRBJ2-7; 7 bases match TRBD1. Germline lookup yields CDR1 SNHLY and CDR2 FYNNEI. The CDR3 covers 16 residues. The trim removed 6 bases at V and 5 bases at J, leaving 16 bases unmatched. CDR3 sequence (DNA): TGTGCCAGCAGGGCTCGGGGCAGGGGGACGTTCGACGAGCAGTACTTC. Protein product: CASRARGRGTFDEQYF.

The CDR3 DNA reads TGTGCCAGCAGCACCCCACACATCAACTATGGCTACACCTTC. Encoded protein: CASSTPHINYGYTF. The chain links TRBV5-4 to TRBJ1-2; no definite D call. Germline loops: CDR1 SGHNT, CDR2 YYREEE (reference sequence). Trimming cost V 4 bases and J 2 bases, with 12 bases left between them. The CDR3 sequence is 14 residues long.